This T cell receptor (beta chain) was sequenced for a study of cytomegalovirus exposure and HLA in healthy donors. Notes on the study in general: Some TCR beta chains (more than 150 of them) were listed as cytomegalovirus-associated.

As regards this clone: Its cognate antigen is unknown.

This PCR relied on a set of 60 Vbeta primers and 13 Jbeta primers. Produced via immunoSEQ multiplex PCR; TCRdb's table is partial and in-frame only. The sample shows some 180,000 clones, about 82% of them seen only once. CDR1 SGHRS and CDR2 YFSETQ come from the germline V gene. Trimming cost V 0 bases and J 0 bases; bases outside gene matches: 12. The CDR3 totals 18 residues. This chain joins TRBV5-1 and TRBJ2-7; 7 nucleotides align to TRBD1. The clonotype originates from a woman in her twenties or thirties in good health and CMV-seronegative. The sample was PBMCs. CDR3 DNA sequence: TGCGCCAGCAGCTTGGGAGACCTAGGGGGCAGTGGCTCCTACGAGCAGTACTTC. It codes for CASSLGDLGGSGSYEQYF.